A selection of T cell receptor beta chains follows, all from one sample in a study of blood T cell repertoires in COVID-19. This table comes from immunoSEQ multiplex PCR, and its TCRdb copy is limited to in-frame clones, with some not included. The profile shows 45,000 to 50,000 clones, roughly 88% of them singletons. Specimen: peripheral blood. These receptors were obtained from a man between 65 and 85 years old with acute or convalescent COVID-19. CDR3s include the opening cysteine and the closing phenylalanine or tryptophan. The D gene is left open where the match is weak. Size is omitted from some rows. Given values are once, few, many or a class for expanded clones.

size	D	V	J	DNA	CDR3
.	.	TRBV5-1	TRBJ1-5	TGCGCCAGCAGCCAGAGCGGGGACCGTCGTCAGCCCCAGCATTTT	CASSQSGDRRQPQHF
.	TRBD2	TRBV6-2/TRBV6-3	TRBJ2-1	TGTGCCAGCAGTAGCCCGCGGGAGCCCTACAATGAGCAGTTCTTC	CASSSPREPYNEQFF
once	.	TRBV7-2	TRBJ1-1	TGTGCCAGCAGCTTGTACAAGAACACTGAAGCTTTCTTT	CASSLYKNTEAFF
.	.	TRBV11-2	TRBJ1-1	TGTGCCAGCAGCTTTTCGAGGGAAGTTCTGAACACTGAAGCTTTCTTT	CASSFSREVLNTEAFF
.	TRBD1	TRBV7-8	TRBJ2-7	TGTGCCAGCAAACCAGGACAGGGTATATACGAGCAGTACTTC	CASKPGQGIYEQYF
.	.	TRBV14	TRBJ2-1	TGTGCCAGCAGCCGCAGAAGTAGCCTTATCTACAATGAGCAGTTCTTC	CASSRRSSLIYNEQFF
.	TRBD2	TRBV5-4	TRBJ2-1	TGTGCCAGCAGCTCCGGGACTAGCGCCTACAATGAGCAGTTCTTC	CASSSGTSAYNEQFF
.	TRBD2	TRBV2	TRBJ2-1	TGTGCCAGCAGACCGGGGGGTCTTTCCTACAATGAGCAGTTCTTC	CASRPGGLSYNEQFF
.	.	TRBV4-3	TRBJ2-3	TGCGCCAGCAGCCGAAGCAGGAACTCAGATACGCAGTATTTT	CASSRSRNSDTQYF
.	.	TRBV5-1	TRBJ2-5	TGCGCCAGCAGCCCCCCCTTGGGGGGAAGAGGGACCCAGTACTTC	CASSPPLGGRGTQYF
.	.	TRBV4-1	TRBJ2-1	TGCGCCAGCAGCCGCATAGGGGCGTCGAGAAATGAGCAGTTCTTC	CASSRIGASRNEQFF
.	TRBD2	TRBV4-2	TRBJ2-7	TGTGCCAGCAGCCAAGAGGCCAGCGGGGGGGCCATCTCCTACGAGCAGTACTTC	CASSQEASGGAISYEQYF
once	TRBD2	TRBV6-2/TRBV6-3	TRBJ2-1	TGTGCCAGCAGTTCGATGGGGCGGGAGTCCTACAATGAGCAGTTCTTC	CASSSMGRESYNEQFF
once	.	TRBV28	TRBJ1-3	TGTGCCAGCGGAACCGGGACTAACTCTGGAAACACCATATATTTT	CASGTGTNSGNTIYF
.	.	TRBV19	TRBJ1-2	TGTGCCAGTAGTGAAGTGGGACTAAACTATGGCTACACCTTC	CASSEVGLNYGYTF
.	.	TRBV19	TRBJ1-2	TGTGCCAGTAGTACCGGGACTCAAAGGGGCTACACCTTC	CASSTGTQRGYTF
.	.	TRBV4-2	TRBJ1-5	TGTGCCAGCAGCCAAGATCGGAGAATCAATCAGCCCCAGCATTTT	CASSQDRRINQPQHF
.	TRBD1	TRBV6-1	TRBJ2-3	TGTGCCAGCAGTGAAGAAGCCAGGGGGTGGGATACGCAGTATTTT	CASSEEARGWDTQYF
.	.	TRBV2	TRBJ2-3	TGTGCCAGCAGTGAATTGATAGTGGCGCAGTATTTT	CASSELIVAQYF
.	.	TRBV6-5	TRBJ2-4	TGTGCCAGCAGCCGAGGGGCGGGGATAAACATTCAGTACTTC	CASSRGAGINIQYF
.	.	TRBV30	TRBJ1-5	TGTGCCTGGAGTGTAGCGGGGAAACAGCCCCAGCATTTT	CAWSVAGKQPQHF
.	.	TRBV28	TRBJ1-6	TGTGCCAGCTGCAGGGTTAATTCACCCCTCCACTTT	CASCRVNSPLHF
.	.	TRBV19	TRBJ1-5	TGTGCCAGTACCAACGTACAGGTCCCCGGTGGCAATCAGCCCCAGCATTTT	CASTNVQVPGGNQPQHF
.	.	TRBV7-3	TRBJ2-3	TGTGCCAGCAGCTTAACTGGTCGGAGCACAGATACGCAGTATTTT	CASSLTGRSTDTQYF
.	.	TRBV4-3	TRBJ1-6	TGCGCCAGCAGCCCCCAACCCTCTGAGTCACCCCTCCACTTT	CASSPQPSESPLHF
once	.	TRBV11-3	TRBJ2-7	TGTGCCAGCAGCTTGGGGCAGGACTACGAGCAGTACTTC	CASSLGQDYEQYF
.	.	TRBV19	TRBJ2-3	TGTGCCAGTAGTTCCTCCTCAGATACGCAGTATTTT	CASSSSSDTQYF
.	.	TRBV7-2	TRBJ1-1	TGTGCCAGCAGCTTATATGGGGGGGGCACTGAAGCTTTCTTT	CASSLYGGGTEAFF
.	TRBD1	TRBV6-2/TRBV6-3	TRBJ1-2	TGTGCCAGCAGTCGTCGGACAGGCCCGTGGGAGGGCTACACCTTC	CASSRRTGPWEGYTF
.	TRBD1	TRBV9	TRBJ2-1	TGTGCCAGCAGCGAGGGACAGACTGGGAGTGAGCAGTTCTTC	CASSEGQTGSEQFF
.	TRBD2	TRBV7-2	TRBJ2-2	TGTGCCAGCAGCTTAGGGCTAGCGGGAGGGTCTACCGGGGAGCTGTTTTTT	CASSLGLAGGSTGELFF
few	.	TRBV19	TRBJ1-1	TGTGCCAGTACCCCTCAAGGAGGTGAAGCTTTCTTT	CASTPQGGEAFF
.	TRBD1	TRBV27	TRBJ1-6	TGTGCCAGCAAAAGGGACAGAGGCTCACCCCTCCACTTT	CASKRDRGSPLHF
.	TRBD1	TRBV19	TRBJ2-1	TGTGCCAGTAGTATGGAAACAGGGGGCTCCTACAATGAGCAGTTCTTC	CASSMETGGSYNEQFF
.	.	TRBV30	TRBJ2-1	TGTGCCTGGGACGGGGGACGGGCCCAGGCGAATGAGCAGTTCTTC	CAWDGGRAQANEQFF
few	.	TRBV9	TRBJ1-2	TGTGCCAGCAGCGTAGCTTCCCTAAACCCTAACTATGGCTACACCTTC	CASSVASLNPNYGYTF
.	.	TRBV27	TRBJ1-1	TGTGCCAGCAGTTCTCTGCAGGGGTTTATGAACACTGAAGCTTTCTTT	CASSSLQGFMNTEAFF
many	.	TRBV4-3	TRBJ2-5	TGCGCCAGCAGCCAAGTTGAGGGGGAGCGGGAGACCCAGTACTTC	CASSQVEGERETQYF
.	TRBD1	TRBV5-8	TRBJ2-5	TGTGCCAGCCTCACCGACAGGGGCGGGTCGGAGACCCAGTACTTC	CASLTDRGGSETQYF
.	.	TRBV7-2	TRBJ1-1	TGTGCCAGCAGCGAACAGGTTTTAGGCACTGAAGCTTTCTTT	CASSEQVLGTEAFF
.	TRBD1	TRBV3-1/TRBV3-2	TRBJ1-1	TGTGCCAGCAGCCAGGCCCGACAGGGGTCCACTGAAGCTTTCTTT	CASSQARQGSTEAFF